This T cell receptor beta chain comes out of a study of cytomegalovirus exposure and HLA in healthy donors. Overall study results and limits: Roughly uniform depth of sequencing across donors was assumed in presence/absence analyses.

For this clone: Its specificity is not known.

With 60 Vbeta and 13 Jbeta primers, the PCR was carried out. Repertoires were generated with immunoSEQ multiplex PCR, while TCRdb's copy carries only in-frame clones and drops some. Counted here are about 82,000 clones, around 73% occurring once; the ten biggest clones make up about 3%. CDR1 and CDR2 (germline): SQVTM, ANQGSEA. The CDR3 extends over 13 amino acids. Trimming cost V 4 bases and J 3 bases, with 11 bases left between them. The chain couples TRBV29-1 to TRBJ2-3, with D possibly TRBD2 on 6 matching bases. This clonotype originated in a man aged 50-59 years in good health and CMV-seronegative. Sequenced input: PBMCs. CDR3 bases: TGCAGCGTTGCGCGCGGAGGGACAGATACGCAGTATTTT. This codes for CSVARGGTDTQYF.